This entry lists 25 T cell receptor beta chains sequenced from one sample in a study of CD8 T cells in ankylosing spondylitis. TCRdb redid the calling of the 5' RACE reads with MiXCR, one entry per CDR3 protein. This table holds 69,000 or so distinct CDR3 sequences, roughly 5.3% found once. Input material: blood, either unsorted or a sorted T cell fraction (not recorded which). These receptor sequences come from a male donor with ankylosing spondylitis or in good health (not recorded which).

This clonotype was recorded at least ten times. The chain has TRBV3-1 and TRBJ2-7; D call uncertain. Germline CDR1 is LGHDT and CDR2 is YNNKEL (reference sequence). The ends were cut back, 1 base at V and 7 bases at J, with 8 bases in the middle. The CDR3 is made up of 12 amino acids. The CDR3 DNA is TGTGCCAGCAGCCAAGCACCTGGGGAGCAGTACTTC. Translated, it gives CASSQAPGEQYF.

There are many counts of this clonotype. The CDR3 DNA reads as TGTGCCAGCAGCTCGTGGACAGCTGAAAAACTGTTTTTT. Translation gives CASSSWTAEKLFF. This chain joins TRBV3-1 and TRBJ1-4, with D perhaps matching TRBD1 (6 bases). Germline V CDR1 and CDR2: LGHDT, YNNKEL (reference sequence). The ends were cut back, 5 bases at V and 7 bases at J, with 11 bases in the middle. The length of the CDR3 is 13 residues.

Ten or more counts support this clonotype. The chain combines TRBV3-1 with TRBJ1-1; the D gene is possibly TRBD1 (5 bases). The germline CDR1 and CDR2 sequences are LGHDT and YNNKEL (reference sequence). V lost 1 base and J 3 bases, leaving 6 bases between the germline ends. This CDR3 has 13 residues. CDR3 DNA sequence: TGTGCCAGCAGCCAAGCAGGGTACACTGAAGCTTTCTTT. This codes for CASSQAGYTEAFF.

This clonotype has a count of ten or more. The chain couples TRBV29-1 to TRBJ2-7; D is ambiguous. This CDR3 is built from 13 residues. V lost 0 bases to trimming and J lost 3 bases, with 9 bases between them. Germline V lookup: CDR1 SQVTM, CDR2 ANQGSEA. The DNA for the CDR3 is TGCAGCGTTGAAGAGCCCAGTCACTACGAGCAGTACTTC. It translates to CSVEEPSHYEQYF.

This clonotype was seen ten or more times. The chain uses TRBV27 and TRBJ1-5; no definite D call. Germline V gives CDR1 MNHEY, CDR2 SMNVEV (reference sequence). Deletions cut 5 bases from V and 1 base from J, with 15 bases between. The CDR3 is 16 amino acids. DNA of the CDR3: TGTGCCAGCAGTCAAATCTACCAGACGAGCAATCAGCCCCAGCATTTT. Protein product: CASSQIYQTSNQPQHF.

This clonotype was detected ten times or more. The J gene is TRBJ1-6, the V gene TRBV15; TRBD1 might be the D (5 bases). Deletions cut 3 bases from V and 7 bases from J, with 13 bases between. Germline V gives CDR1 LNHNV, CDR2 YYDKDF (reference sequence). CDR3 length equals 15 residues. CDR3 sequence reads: CATSRRRGINSPLHF. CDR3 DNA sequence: TGTGCCACCAGCAGGAGACGGGGGATAAATTCACCCCTCCACTTT. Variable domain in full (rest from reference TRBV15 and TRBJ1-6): DAMVIQNPRYQVTQFGKPVTLSCSQTLNHNVMYWYQQKSSQAPKLLFHYYDKDFNNEADTPDNFQSRRPNTSFCFLDIRSPGLGDTAMYLCATSRRRGINSPLHFGNGTRLTVT.

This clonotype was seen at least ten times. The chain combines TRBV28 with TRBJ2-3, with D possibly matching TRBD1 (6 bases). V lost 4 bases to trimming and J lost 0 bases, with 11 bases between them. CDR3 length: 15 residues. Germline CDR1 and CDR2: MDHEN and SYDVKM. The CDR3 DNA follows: TGTGCCAGCAGTTCCGAGGGGGAAAGCACAGATACGCAGTATTTT. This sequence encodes CASSSEGESTDTQYF.

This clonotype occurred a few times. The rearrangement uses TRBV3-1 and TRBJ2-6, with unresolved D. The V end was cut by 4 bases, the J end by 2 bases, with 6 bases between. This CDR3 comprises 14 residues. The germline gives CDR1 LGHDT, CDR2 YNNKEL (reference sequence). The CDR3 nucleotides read TGTGCCAGCAGCCCATACACTGGGGCCAACGTCCTGACTTTC. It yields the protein CASSPYTGANVLTF.

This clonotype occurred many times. The CDR3, as DNA: TGTGCCAGCAGTTTAGAATTGGACATGAGCTCCTACAATGAGCAGTTCTTC. Residues: CASSLELDMSSYNEQFF. V and J are TRBV12-3 or TRBV12-4 and TRBJ2-1; TRBD1 might be the D (5 bases). V was clipped by 1 base and J by 0 bases, with 13 bases between them. This CDR3 contains 17 residues.

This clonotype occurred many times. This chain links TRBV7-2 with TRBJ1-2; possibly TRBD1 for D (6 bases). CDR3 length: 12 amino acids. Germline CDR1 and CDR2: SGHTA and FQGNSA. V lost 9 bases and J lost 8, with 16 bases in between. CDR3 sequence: CASRQERRGYTF. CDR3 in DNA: TGTGCCAGTCGACAGGAGAGGAGGGGCTACACCTTC.

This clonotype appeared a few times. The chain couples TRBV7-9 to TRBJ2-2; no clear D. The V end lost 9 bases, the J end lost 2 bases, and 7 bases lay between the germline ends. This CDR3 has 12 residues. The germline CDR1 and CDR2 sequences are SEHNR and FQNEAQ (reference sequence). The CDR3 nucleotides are TGTGCCAGACAGATTAACACCGGGGAGCTGTTTTTT. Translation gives CARQINTGELFF.

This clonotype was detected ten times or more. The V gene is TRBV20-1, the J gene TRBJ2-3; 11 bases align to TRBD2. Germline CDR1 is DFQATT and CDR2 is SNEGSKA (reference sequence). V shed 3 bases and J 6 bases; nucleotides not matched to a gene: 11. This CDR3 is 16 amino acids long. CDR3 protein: CSASALSGGAVDTQYF. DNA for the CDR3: TGCAGTGCTAGTGCGCTTAGCGGGGGGGCGGTGGATACGCAGTATTTT.

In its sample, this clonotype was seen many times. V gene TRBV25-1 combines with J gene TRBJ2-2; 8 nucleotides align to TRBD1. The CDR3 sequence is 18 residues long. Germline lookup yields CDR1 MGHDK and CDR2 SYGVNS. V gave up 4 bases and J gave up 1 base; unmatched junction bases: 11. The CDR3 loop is CASSGPDRADGNTGELFF. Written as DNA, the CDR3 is TGTGCCAGCAGTGGTCCGGACAGGGCTGACGGGAACACCGGGGAGCTGTTTTTT. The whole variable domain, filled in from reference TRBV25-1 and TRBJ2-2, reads EADIYQTPRYLVIGTGKKITLECSQTMGHDKMYWYQQDPGMELHLIHYSYGVNSTEKGDLSSESTVSRIRTEHFPLTLESARPSHTSQYLCASSGPDRADGNTGELFFGEGSRLTVL.

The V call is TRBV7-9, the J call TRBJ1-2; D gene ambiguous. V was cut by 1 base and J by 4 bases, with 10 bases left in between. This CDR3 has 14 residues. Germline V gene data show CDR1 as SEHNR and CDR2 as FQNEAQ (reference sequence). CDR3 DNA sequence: TGTGCCAGCAGCTTAGTTTACGCGGCCTATGGCTACACCTTC. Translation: CASSLVYAAYGYTF.

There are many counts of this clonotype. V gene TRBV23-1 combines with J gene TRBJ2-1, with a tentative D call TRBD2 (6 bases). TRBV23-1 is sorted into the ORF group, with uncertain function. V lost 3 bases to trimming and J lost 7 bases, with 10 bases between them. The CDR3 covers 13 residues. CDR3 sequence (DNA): TGCGCCAGCAGTCACTCCGGAGGGAATGAGCAGTTCTTC. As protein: CASSHSGGNEQFF.

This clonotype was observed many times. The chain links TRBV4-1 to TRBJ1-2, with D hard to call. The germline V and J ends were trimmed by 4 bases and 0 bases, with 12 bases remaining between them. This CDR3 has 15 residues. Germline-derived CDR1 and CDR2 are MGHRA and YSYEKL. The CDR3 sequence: CASSPVGGTNYGYTF. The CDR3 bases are TGCGCCAGCAGCCCTGTGGGCGGAACTAACTATGGCTACACCTTC.

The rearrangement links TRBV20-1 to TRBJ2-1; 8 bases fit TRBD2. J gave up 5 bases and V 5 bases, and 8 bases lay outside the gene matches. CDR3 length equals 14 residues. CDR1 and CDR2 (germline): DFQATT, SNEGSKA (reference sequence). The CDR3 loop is CSAPVGTSHNEQFF. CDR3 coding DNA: TGCAGTGCTCCGGTCGGGACTAGTCACAATGAGCAGTTCTTC.

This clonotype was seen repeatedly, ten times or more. CDR3 sequence reads: CASSQGQGEQPQHF. The CDR3 nucleotides are TGTGCCAGCTCACAAGGACAGGGCGAACAGCCCCAGCATTTT. The gene calls are TRBV18 and TRBJ1-5; TRBD1 agrees at 8 bases. The V gene's germline CDR1 is KGHSH and CDR2 LQKENI. After removal of 4 bases from V and 7 bases from J, the junction contained 6 bases not matched to a gene. CDR3 length: 14 residues.

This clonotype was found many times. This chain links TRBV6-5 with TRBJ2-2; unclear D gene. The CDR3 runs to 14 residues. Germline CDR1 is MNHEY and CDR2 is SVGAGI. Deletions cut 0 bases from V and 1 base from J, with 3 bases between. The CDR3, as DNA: TGTGCCAGCAGTTACTCCCGGAACACCGGGGAGCTGTTTTTT. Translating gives CASSYSRNTGELFF.

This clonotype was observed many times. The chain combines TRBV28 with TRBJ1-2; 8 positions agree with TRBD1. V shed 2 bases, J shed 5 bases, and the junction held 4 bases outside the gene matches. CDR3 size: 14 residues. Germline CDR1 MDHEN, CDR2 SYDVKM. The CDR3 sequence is CASSLGTGVYGYTF. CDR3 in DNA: TGTGCCAGCAGTTTAGGGACAGGAGTGTATGGCTACACCTTC.

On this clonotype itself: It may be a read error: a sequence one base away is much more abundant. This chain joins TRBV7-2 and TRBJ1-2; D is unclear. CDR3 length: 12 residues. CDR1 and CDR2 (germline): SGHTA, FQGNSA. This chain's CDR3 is CASRLDGSLRQF. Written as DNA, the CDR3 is TGTGCCAGCAGATTAGACGGCAGCCTCCGACAATTC. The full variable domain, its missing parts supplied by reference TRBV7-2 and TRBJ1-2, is GAGVSQSPSNKVTEKGKDVELRCDPISGHTALYWYRQSLGQGLEFLIYFQGNSAPDKSGLPSDRFSAERTGGSVSTLTIQRTQQEDSAVYLCASRLDGSLRQFGSGTRLTVV.

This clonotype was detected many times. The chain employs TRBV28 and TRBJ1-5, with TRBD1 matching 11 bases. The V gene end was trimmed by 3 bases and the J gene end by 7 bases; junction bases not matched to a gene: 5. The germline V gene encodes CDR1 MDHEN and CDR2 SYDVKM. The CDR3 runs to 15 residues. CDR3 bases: TGTGCCAGCAGTTTGGACAGGGGGCCTCGGCAGCCCCAGCATTTT. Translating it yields CASSLDRGPRQPQHF.

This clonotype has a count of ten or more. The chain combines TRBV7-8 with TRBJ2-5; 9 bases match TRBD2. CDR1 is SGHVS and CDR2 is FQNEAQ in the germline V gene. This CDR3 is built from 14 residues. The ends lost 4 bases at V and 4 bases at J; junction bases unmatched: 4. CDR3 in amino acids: CASSSLAGLETQYF. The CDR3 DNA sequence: TGTGCCAGCAGCTCTCTAGCGGGGCTAGAGACCCAGTACTTC.

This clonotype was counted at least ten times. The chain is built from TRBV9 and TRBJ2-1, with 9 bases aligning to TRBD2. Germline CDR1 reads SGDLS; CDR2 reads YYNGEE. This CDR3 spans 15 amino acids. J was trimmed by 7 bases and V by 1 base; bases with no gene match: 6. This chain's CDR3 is CASSVSSGGKNEQFF. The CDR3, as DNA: TGTGCCAGCAGCGTAAGCAGCGGGGGGAAAAATGAGCAGTTCTTC.

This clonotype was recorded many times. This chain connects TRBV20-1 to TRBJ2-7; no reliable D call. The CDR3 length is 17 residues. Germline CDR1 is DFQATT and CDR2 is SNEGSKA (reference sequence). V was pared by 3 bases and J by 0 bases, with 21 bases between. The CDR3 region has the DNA TGCAGTGCTAGGCCACGTTCCCAGTTTCCGAGCTCCTACGAGCAGTACTTC. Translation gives CSARPRSQFPSSYEQYF.